The T cell receptor beta chain under discussion was sequenced for a study of cytomegalovirus exposure and HLA in healthy donors. Although they were nominally healthy when sampled, donors likely had unrecorded immune exposures. In the case of this clone: As yet, its antigen is unknown.

Researchers ran the PCR with 60 Vbeta and 13 Jbeta primers. Some clones are missing from TCRdb's copy, which holds only in-frame ones; the method was immunoSEQ multiplex PCR. The sample holds about 140,000 clones, more than 75% seen once. Overall study findings and caveats: Presence/absence analyses took donor sequencing depth as roughly uniform. Among CMV-associated TCR beta chains, most appeared HLA-restricted in a later analysis. The study labeled more than 150 TCR beta chains cytomegalovirus-associated.

The germline V gene encodes CDR1 GTSNPN and CDR2 SVGIG (reference sequence). Unmatched junction bases numbered 6, after V lost 2 bases and J lost 4 bases. This CDR3 has 15 amino acids. Sequenced input: PBMCs. The chain links TRBV30 to TRBJ2-5; 11 bases fit TRBD2. The TCR originated in a male donor in good health and CMV-seronegative. CDR3 bases: TGTGCCTGGAGTTTAGCGGGGGGGCTGAGAGAGACCCAGTACTTC. As protein: CAWSLAGGLRETQYF.